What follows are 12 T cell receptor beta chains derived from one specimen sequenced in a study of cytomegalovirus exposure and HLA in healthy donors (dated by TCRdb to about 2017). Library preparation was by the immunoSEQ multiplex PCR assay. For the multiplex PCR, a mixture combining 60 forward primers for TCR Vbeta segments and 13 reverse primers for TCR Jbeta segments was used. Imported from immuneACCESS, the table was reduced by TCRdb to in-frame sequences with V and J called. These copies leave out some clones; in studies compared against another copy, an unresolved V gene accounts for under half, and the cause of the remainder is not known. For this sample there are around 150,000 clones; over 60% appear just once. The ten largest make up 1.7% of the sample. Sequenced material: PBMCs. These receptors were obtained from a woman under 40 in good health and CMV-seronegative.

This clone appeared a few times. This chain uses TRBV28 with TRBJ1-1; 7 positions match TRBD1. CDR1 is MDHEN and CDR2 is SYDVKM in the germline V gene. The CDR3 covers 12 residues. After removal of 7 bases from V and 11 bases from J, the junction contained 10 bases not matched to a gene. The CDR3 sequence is CASTGQEIVAFF. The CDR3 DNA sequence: TGTGCCAGCACCGGACAGGAGATCGTTGCTTTCTTT.

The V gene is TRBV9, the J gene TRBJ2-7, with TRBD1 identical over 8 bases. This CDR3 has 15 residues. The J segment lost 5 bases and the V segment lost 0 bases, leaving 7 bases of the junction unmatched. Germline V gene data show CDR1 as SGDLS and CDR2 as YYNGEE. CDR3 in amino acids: CASSVGQGIVHEQYF. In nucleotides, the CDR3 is TGTGCCAGCAGCGTAGGACAGGGGATAGTACACGAGCAGTACTTC.

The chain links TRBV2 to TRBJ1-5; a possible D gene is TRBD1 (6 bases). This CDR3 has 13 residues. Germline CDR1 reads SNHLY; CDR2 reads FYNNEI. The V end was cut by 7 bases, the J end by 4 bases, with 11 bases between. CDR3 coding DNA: TGTGCCAGCAAGGACAGAAGGAATCAGCCCCAGCATTTT. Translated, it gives CASKDRRNQPQHF. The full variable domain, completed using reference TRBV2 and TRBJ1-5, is EPEVTQTPSHQVTQMGQEVILRCVPISNHLYFYWYRQILGQKVEFLVSFYNNEISEKSEIFDDQFSVERPDGSNFTLKIRSTKLEDSAMYFCASKDRRNQPQHFGDGTRLSIL.

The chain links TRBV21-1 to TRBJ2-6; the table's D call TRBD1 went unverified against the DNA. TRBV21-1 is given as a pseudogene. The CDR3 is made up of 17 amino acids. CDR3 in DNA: TGTGCCAGCAGCAATAGGGACAGTTTTACAAGAGCCAACGTCCTGACTTTC. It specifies CASSNRDSFTRANVLTF.

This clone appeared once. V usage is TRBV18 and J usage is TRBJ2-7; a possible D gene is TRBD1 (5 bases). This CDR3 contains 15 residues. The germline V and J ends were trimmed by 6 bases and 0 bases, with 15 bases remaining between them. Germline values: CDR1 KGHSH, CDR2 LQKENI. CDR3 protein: CASSGQGFSSYEQYF. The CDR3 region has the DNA TGTGCCAGCTCCGGCCAGGGCTTCAGCTCCTACGAGCAGTACTTC.

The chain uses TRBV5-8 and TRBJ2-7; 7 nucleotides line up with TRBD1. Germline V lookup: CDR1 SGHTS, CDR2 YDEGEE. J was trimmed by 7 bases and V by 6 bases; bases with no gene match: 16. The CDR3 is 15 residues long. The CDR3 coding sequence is TGTGCCAGCATCCCCGAGGGGACAGCGCTCCGGGAGCAGTACTTC. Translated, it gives CASIPEGTALREQYF.

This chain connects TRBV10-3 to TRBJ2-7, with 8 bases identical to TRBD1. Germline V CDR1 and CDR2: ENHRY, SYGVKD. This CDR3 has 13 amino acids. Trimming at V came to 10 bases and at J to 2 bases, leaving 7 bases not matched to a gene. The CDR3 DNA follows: TGTGCCACGAGGACAGGGACCACCTACGAGCAGTACTTC. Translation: CATRTGTTYEQYF.

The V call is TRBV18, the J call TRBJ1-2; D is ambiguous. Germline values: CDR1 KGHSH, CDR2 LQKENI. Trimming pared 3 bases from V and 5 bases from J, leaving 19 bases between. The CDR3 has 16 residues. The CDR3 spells CASSPAGVPAPYGYTF. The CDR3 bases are TGTGCCAGCTCACCTGCCGGGGTCCCCGCCCCGTATGGCTACACCTTC. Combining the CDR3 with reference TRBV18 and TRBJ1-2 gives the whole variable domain NAGVMQNPRHLVRRRGQEARLRCSPMKGHSHVYWYRQLPEEGLKFMVYLQKENIIDESGMPKERFSAEFPKEGPSILRIQQVVRGDSAAYFCASSPAGVPAPYGYTFGSGTRLTVV.

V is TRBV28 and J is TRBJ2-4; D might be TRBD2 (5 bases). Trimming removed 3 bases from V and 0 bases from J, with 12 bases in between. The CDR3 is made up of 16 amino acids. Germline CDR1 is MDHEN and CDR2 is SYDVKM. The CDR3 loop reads CASSFGRTQAKNIQYF. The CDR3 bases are TGTGCCAGCAGTTTTGGGAGAACTCAAGCCAAAAACATTCAGTACTTC.

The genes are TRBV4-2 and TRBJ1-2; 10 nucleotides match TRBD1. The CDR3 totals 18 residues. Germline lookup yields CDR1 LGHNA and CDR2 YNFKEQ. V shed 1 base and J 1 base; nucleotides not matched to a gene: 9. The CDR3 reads CASSQGQGALPLNYGYTF. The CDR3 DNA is TGTGCCAGCAGCCAAGGACAGGGGGCCCTGCCTCTTAACTATGGCTACACCTTC.

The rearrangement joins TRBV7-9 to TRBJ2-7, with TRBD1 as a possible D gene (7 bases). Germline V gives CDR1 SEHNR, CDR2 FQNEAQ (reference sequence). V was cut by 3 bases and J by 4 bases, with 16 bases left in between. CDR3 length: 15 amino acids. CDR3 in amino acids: CASSFRTGGGYEQYF. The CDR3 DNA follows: TGTGCCAGCAGCTTCAGGACAGGTGGAGGGTACGAGCAGTACTTC.

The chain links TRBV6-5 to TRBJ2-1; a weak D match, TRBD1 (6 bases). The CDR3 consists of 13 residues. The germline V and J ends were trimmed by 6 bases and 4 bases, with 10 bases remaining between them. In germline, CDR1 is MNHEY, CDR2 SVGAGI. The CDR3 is CASRQTGYNEQFF. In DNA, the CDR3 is TGTGCCAGCAGGCAGACAGGATACAATGAGCAGTTCTTC.